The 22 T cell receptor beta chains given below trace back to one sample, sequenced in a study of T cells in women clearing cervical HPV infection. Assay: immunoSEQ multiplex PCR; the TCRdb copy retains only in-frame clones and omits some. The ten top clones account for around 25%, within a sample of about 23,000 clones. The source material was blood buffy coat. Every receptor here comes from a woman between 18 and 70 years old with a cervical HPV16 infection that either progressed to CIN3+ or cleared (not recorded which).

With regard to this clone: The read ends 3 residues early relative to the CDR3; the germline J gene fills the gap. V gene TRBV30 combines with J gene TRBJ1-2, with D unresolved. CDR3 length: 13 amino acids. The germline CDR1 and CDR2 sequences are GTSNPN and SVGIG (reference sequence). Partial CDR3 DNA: TGTGCCTGGAGTGTATCCGAGGGCGTAGGC. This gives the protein CAWSVSEGVG. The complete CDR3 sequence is CAWSVSEGVGYTF.

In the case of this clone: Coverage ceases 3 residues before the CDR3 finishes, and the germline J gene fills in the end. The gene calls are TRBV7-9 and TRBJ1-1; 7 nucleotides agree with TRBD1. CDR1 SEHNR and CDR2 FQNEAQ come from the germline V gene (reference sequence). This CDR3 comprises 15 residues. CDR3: CASSLEGAGLGRAFF. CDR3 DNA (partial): TGTGCCAGCAGCTTAGAGGGGGCGGGCCTAGGTAGA.

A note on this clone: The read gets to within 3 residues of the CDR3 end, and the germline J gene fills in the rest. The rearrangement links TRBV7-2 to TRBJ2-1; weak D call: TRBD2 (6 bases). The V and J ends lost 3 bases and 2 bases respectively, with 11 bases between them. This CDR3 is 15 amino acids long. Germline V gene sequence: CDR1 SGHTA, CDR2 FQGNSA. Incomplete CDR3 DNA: TGTGCCAGCAGCTTGTCGGAGGGGCCCTACAATGAG. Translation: CASSLSEGPYNE. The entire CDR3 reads CASSLSEGPYNEQFF.

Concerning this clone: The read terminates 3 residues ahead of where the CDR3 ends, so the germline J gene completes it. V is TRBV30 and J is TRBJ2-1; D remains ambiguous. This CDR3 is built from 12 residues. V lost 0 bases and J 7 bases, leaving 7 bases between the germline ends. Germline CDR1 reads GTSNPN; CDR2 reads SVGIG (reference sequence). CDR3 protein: CAWSVIGNEQFF. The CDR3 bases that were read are TGTGCCTGGAGTGTAATCGGGAATGAG.

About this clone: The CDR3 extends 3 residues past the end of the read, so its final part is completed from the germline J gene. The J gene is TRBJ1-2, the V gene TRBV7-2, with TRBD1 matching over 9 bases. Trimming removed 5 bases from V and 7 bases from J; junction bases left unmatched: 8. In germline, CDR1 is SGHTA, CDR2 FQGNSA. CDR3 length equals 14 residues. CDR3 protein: CASSISDRGFGYTF. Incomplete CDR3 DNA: TGTGCCAGCAGCATCTCGGACAGGGGATTTGGC.

The part of the CDR3 DNA that was read is TGTGCCAGCAGTAACTCACAGGGAATCGGTTCACCG. This sequence encodes CASSNSQGIGSP. The entire CDR3 protein is CASSNSQGIGSPLFF. The J gene is TRBJ2-2, the V gene TRBV2, with D tentatively TRBD1 (6 bases). The CDR3 goes on 3 residues after the read ends, and that part is filled in from the germline J gene. CDR1 SNHLY and CDR2 FYNNEI come from the germline V gene. The CDR3 sequence is 15 residues long.

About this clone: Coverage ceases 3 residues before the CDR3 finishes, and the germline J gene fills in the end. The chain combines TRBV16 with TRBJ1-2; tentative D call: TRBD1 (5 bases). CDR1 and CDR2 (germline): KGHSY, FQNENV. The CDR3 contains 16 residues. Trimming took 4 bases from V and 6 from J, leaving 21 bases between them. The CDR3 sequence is CASSLQSGQGGDGYTF. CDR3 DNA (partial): TGTGCCAGCAGCCTCCAGAGCGGGCAGGGCGGGGATGGC.

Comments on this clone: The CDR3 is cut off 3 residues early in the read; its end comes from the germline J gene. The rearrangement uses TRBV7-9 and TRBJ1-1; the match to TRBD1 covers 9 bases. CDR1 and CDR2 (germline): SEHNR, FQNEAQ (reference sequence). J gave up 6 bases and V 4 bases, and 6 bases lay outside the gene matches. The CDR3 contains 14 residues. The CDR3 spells CASSSGQGTAEAFF. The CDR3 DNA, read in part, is TGTGCCAGCAGCTCGGGACAGGGAACGGCTGAA. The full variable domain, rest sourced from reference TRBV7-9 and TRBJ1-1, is DTGVSQNPRHKITKRGQNVTFRCDPISEHNRLYWYRQTLGQGPEFLTYFQNEAQLEKSRLLSDRFSAERPKGSFSTLEIQRTEQGDSAMYLCASSSGQGTAEAFFGQGTRLTVV.

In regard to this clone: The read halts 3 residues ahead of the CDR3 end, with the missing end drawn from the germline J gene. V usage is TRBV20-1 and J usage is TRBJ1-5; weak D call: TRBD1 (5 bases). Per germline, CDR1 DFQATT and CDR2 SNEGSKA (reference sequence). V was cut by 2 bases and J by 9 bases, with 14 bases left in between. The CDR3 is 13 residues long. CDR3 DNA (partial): TGCAGTGCTAGAACCGGGGCCGGGGGGCCC. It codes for CSARTGAGGP. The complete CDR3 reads CSARTGAGGPQHF.

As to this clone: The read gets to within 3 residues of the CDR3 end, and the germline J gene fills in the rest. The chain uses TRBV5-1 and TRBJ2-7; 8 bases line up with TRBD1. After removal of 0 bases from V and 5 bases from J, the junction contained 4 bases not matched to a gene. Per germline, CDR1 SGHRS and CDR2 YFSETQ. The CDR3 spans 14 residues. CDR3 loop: CASSLGTGRDEQYF. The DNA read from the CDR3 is TGCGCCAGCAGCTTGGGGACAGGGCGGGACGAG. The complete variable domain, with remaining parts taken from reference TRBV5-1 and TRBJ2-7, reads KAGVTQTPRYLIKTRGQQVTLSCSPISGHRSVSWYQQTPGQGLQFLFEYFSETQRNKGNFPGRFSGRQFSNSRSEMNVSTLELGDSALYLCASSLGTGRDEQYFGPGTRLTVT.

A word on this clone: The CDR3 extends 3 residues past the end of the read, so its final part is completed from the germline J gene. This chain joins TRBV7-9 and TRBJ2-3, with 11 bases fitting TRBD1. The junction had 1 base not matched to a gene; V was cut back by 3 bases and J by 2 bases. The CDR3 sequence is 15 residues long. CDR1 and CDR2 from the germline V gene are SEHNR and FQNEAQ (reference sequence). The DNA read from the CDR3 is TGTGCCAGCAGCTTGGGACAGGGGGACACAGATACG. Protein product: CASSLGQGDTDT. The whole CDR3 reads CASSLGQGDTDTQYF.

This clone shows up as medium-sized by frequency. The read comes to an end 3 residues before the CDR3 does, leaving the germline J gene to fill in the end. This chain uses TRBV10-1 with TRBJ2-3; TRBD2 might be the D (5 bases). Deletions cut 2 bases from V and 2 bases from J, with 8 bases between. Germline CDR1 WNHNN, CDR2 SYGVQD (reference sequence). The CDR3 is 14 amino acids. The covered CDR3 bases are TGCGCCAGCAGTGAGGAGCGGATCACAGATACG. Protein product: CASSEERITDT. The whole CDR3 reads CASSEERITDTQYF.

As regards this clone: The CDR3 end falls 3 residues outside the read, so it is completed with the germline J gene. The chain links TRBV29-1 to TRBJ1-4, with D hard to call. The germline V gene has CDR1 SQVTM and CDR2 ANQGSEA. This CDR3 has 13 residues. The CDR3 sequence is CSVQEGLNEKLFF. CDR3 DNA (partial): TGCAGTGTTCAGGAGGGCCTTAATGAAAAA.

Partial CDR3 DNA: TGTGCCAGCAGTTCCCTGAACACCGGGGAG. Amino acids: CASSSLNTGE. The entire CDR3 protein is CASSSLNTGELFF. This chain connects TRBV12-3 or TRBV12-4 to TRBJ2-2; D is undetermined. The CDR3 end lies 3 residues beyond the end of the read and is filled in from the germline J gene. With 4 bases removed from V and 1 base from J, the gap between germline ends came to 4 bases. The length of the CDR3 is 13 residues.

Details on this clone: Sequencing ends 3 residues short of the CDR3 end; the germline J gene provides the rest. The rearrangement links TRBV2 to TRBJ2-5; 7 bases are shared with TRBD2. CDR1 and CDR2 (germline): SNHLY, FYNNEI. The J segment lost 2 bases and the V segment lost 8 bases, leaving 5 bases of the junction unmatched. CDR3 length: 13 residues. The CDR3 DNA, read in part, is TGTGCCAGCGGCGGGACTACACAAGAGACC. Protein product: CASGGTTQET. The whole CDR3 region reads CASGGTTQETQYF.

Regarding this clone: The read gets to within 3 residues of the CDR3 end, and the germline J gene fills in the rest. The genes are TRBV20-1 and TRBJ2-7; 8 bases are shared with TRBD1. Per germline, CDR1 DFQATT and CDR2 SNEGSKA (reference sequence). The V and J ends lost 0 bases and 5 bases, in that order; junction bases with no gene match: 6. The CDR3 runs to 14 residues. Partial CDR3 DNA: TGCAGTGCTAGAGATCGACAGGGGCCCCACGAG. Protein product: CSARDRQGPHE. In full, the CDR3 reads CSARDRQGPHEQYF.

The CDR3 reads CASSLLDRAHEQFF. The DNA read from the CDR3 is TGTGCCAGCAGCTTACTGGACAGGGCCCATGAG. This chain connects TRBV7-9 to TRBJ2-1; 8 bases agree with TRBD1. The read terminates 3 residues before the CDR3 end, so the remaining end is supplied by the germline J gene. Losses at the gene ends were 2 bases for V and 8 bases for J; bases not matched to a gene: 5. This CDR3 has 14 amino acids. The V gene's germline CDR1 is SEHNR and CDR2 FQNEAQ (reference sequence).

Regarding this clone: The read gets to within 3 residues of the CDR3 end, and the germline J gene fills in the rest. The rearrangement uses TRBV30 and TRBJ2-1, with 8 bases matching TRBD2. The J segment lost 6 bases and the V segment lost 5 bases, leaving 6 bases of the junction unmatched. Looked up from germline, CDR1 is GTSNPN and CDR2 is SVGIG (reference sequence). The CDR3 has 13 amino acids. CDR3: CAWESGGSNEQFF. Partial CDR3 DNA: TGTGCCTGGGAAAGCGGGGGTTCCAATGAG.

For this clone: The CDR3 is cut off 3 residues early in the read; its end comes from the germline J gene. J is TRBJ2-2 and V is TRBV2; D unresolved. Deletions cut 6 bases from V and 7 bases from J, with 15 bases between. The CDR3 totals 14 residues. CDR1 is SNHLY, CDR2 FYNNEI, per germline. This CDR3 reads CASSRDTQHGELFF. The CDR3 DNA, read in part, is TGTGCCAGCAGCCGAGACACACAACACGGGGAG.

The CDR3 bases that were read are TGTGCCAGTAGTATTGTCTTGGGTGCGGGGGGCGGGTCCTACAATGAG. Translated, it gives CASSIVLGAGGGSYNE. Given in full, the CDR3 is CASSIVLGAGGGSYNEQFF. The V gene is TRBV19, the J gene TRBJ2-1; TRBD2 matches at 8 bases. The CDR3 end falls 3 residues outside the read, so it is completed with the germline J gene. Germline V gene data show CDR1 as LNHDA and CDR2 as SQIVND (reference sequence). CDR3 length: 19 residues. Trimming took 3 bases from V and 1 from J; bases not matched to a gene: 14.

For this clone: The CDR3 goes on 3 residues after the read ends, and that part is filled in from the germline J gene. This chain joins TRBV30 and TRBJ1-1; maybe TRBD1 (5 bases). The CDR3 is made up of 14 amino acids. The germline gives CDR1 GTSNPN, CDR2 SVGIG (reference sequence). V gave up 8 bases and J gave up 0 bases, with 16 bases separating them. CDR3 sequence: CATSTTVMNTEAFF. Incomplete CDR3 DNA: TGTGCCACGTCAACGACAGTAATGAACACTGAA.

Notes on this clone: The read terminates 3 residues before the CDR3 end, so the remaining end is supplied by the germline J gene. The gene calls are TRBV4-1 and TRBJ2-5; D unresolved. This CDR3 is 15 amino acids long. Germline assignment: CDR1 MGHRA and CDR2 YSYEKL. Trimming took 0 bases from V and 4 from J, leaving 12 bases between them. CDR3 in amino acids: CASSQDSVFLETQYF. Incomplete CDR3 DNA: TGCGCCAGCAGCCAAGATTCAGTTTTCCTAGAGACC.